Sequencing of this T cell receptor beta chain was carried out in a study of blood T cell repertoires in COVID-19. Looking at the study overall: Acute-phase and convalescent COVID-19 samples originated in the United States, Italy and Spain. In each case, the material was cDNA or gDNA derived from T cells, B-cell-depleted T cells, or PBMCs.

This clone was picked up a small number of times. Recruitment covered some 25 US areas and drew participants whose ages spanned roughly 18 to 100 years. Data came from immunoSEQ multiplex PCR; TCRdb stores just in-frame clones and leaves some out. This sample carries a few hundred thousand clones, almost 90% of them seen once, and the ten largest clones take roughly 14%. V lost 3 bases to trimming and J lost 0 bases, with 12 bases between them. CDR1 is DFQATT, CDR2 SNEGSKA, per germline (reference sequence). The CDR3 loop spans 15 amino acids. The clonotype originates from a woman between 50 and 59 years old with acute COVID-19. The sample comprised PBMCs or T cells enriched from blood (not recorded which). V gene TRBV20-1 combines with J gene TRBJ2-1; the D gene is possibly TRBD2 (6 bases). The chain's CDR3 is CSASSLDYSYNEQFF. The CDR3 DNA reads TGCAGTGCTAGTAGCTTGGACTACTCCTACAATGAGCAGTTCTTC.